One sample yielded the 13 T cell receptor beta chains listed below, sequenced in a study of blood T cells in healthy people across ages. Together with a sample-barcoded 5' primer, a J-beta primer mix was included in a second PCR lasting roughly 6 to 12 cycles. TCRdb independently ran MiXCR on the 5' RACE reads; one entry per CDR3 protein. The sample yields a few hundred thousand distinct CDR3 sequences, approximately 26% seen once. These data were also filed under a second study, of T cells of mothers and their children.

Sequencing was performed on blood. These receptors were obtained from a boy between 2 and 15 years old in good health.

This clonotype was observed a handful of times. The rearrangement uses TRBV29-1 and TRBJ2-5; D might be TRBD1 (6 bases). Germline CDR1 is SQVTM and CDR2 is ANQGSEA. Trimming removed 4 bases at V and 2 bases at J, with 14 bases between. The CDR3 consists of 14 residues. The CDR3 region is CSVVPRGLQETQYF. Written as DNA, the CDR3 is TGCAGCGTTGTCCCTAGGGGGTTACAAGAGACCCAGTACTTC. Combining the CDR3 with reference TRBV29-1 and TRBJ2-5 gives the whole variable domain SAVISQKPSRDICQRGTSLTIQCQVDSQVTMMFWYRQQPGQSLTLIATANQGSEATYESGFVIDKFPISRPNLTFSTLTVSNMSPEDSSIYLCSVVPRGLQETQYFGPGTRLLVL.

Only a few counts were recorded for this clonotype. The chain has TRBV20-1 and TRBJ2-5; D is undetermined. The CDR3 totals 13 residues. Trimming pared 3 bases from V and 4 bases from J, leaving 12 bases between. Germline CDR1 and CDR2: DFQATT and SNEGSKA (reference sequence). CDR3 amino acids: CSASVHDRETQYF. The CDR3 region has the DNA TGCAGTGCTAGCGTGCACGACCGAGAGACCCAGTACTTC.

This chain joins TRBV28 and TRBJ2-5; TRBD1 agrees at 9 bases. The CDR3 extends over 17 amino acids. V lost 3 bases, J lost 3 bases, and 11 bases stayed unmatched. CDR1 and CDR2 from the germline V gene are MDHEN and SYDVKM. Here the CDR3 reads CASSLGVQGAFKETQYF. The CDR3 DNA sequence: TGTGCCAGCAGTTTGGGCGTACAGGGGGCTTTTAAAGAGACCCAGTACTTC.

J is TRBJ1-5 and V is TRBV3-1, with a tentative D call TRBD1 (6 bases). The CDR3 loop spans 13 amino acids. The germline V gene has CDR1 LGHDT and CDR2 YNNKEL (reference sequence). With 4 bases removed from V and 5 bases from J, the gap between germline ends came to 9 bases. For the CDR3, the DNA is TGTGCCAGCAGCCCGACAGGTGATCAGCCCCAGCATTTT. Translation: CASSPTGDQPQHF.

The gene calls are TRBV25-1 and TRBJ2-7; 9 bases fit TRBD2. There are 15 residues in the CDR3. V shed 5 bases, J shed 2 bases, and the junction held 7 bases outside the gene matches. CDR1 MGHDK and CDR2 SYGVNS come from the germline V gene. This chain's CDR3 is CASSMGLALAYEQYF. The CDR3, as DNA: TGTGCCAGCAGTATGGGACTAGCATTAGCCTACGAGCAGTACTTC.

V usage is TRBV20-1 and J usage is TRBJ2-1, with 10 positions matching TRBD2. Germline V lookup: CDR1 DFQATT, CDR2 SNEGSKA (reference sequence). The CDR3 has 15 residues. V was clipped by 4 bases and J by 3 bases; unmatched bases: 6. The CDR3 loop is CSATTGTSVYNEQFF. Here the CDR3 DNA reads TGCAGTGCTACGACAGGGACTAGCGTCTACAATGAGCAGTTCTTC.

The chain uses TRBV7-2 and TRBJ1-5; weak D call: TRBD1 (5 bases). In germline, CDR1 is SGHTA, CDR2 FQGNSA. Trimming removed 4 bases at V and 3 bases at J, with 7 bases between. CDR3 length equals 13 residues. The CDR3 spells CASSYGHNQPQHF. CDR3 DNA: TGTGCCAGCAGCTATGGACACAATCAGCCCCAGCATTTT.

The chain joins TRBV6-1 to TRBJ2-5; no clear D gene. The CDR3 is made up of 12 amino acids. Germline values: CDR1 MNHNS, CDR2 SASEGT. Between the trimmed V and J ends, which lost 4 bases and 9 bases, there was a span of 12 bases. This CDR3 reads CASSGDWRPQYF. CDR3 nucleotide sequence: TGTGCCAGCAGTGGAGACTGGCGGCCCCAGTACTTC.

V gene TRBV20-1 combines with J gene TRBJ2-1; D unresolved. The J call is doubtful: the DNA matches TRBJ2-5 better. The germline gives CDR1 DFQATT, CDR2 SNEGSKA (reference sequence). The CDR3 loop spans 16 amino acids. The CDR3 sequence: CSALVRRLKAQETQYF. The CDR3 region has the DNA TGCAGTGCCTTGGTTCGGCGTTTGAAGGCTCAAGAGACCCAGTACTTC.

In nucleotides, the CDR3 is TGCAGTGCTAGAGTGGGGACATTGACTAGCACAGATACGCAGTATTTT. This gives the protein CSARVGTLTSTDTQYF. This chain connects TRBV20-1 to TRBJ2-3; TRBD1 might be the D (6 bases). CDR3 length equals 16 residues. Germline values: CDR1 DFQATT, CDR2 SNEGSKA (reference sequence). With 1 base removed from V and 0 bases from J, the gap between germline ends came to 14 bases.

This clonotype was seen more than once but under ten times. The genes are TRBV3-1 and TRBJ2-7, with 13 bases that match TRBD2. The V and J ends lost 0 bases and 5 bases, in that order; junction bases with no gene match: 4. This CDR3 is 16 amino acids long. Germline values: CDR1 LGHDT, CDR2 YNNKEL (reference sequence). DNA of the CDR3: TGTGCCAGCAGCCAAGAAATCGGGACTAGCGGGGACGAGCAGTACTTC. Translating it yields CASSQEIGTSGDEQYF.

V and J are TRBV20-1 and TRBJ2-1; 10 bases are shared with TRBD2. CDR3 length equals 16 residues. V lost 6 bases and J lost 5; bases outside the gene matches: 13. Germline assignment: CDR1 DFQATT and CDR2 SNEGSKA (reference sequence). The CDR3 region is CSALDQRGGSDNEQFF. The CDR3 DNA follows: TGCAGTGCACTAGATCAGCGGGGGGGCTCGGACAATGAGCAGTTCTTC.

This clonotype was picked up a small number of times. The rearrangement joins TRBV7-2 to TRBJ2-1; weak D call: TRBD1 (7 bases). Trimming pared 2 bases from V and 4 bases from J, leaving 15 bases between. The CDR3 is made up of 16 amino acids. CDR1 and CDR2 (germline): SGHTA, FQGNSA. CDR3 in amino acids: CASSLRWGDSYNEQFF. For the CDR3, the DNA is TGTGCCAGCAGCTTAAGGTGGGGGGACAGTTACAATGAGCAGTTCTTC.